This TCR beta chain was documented in a study of OX40 agonist ivuxolimab in advanced cancers. Across the whole study: Patients with prior anti-PD-1, anti-PD-L1 or anti-CTLA-4 therapy were eligible; 40% had some.

Overall study results and limits: Clonal expansion was seen in CD4+ and CD8+ blood T cells by week 6 at 0.1 to 3.0 mg/kg.

CDR1 is SGDLS, CDR2 YYNGEE, per germline. With 0 bases removed from V and 6 bases from J, the gap between germline ends came to 9 bases. The CDR3 contains 14 residues. Sequencing was performed with immunoSEQ multiplex PCR; in TCRdb, only in-frame clones are kept and a portion is missing. The sample includes fewer than 100,000 clones, approximately 90% seen only once; the top ten take approximately 0.3%. This clone was seen a single time. The antigen is unknown. The input for sequencing was CD4+ or CD8+ T cells sorted from blood, taken in a trial of the OX40 agonist ivuxolimab. The J gene is TRBJ2-2, the V gene TRBV9; D may be TRBD2 (6 bases). The receptor comes from an adult with an advanced solid tumor such as melanoma, head and neck, liver or kidney cancer. CDR3 sequence (DNA): TGTGCCAGCAGCGTAGGCGGGAAAGCCGGGGAGCTGTTTTTT. It is translated as CASSVGGKAGELFF.